One and the same sample provided the 20 T cell receptor beta chains below, sequenced in a study of blood T cell repertoires in COVID-19. Generated by immunoSEQ multiplex PCR, the TCRdb table keeps only in-frame clones and is missing some. Here the sample spans 75,000 to 85,000 clones, roughly four fifths being singletons. The sequenced material came from peripheral blood. The receptors shown here come from a human donor in a cohort sampled during active COVID-19.

The chain links TRBV10-3 to TRBJ2-5; a weak D match, TRBD1 (5 bases). The CDR3 totals 13 residues. CDR1 and CDR2 from the germline V gene are ENHRY and SYGVKD. Trimming removed 8 bases at V and 5 bases at J, with 15 bases between. The CDR3 spells CAIRAGGAETQYF. Here the CDR3 DNA reads TGTGCCATCCGTGCAGGTGGGGCGGAGACCCAGTACTTC.

This chain joins TRBV19 and TRBJ1-2; D call uncertain. V was cut by 2 bases and J by 0 bases, with 10 bases left in between. This CDR3 is 15 amino acids long. Per the germline V gene, CDR1 is LNHDA and CDR2 is SQIVND (reference sequence). CDR3 in DNA: TGTGCCAGTAGTATACCGGTTACAGCTAACTATGGCTACACCTTC. Its protein product is CASSIPVTANYGYTF.

For this clone: The same CDR3 arises from other DNA sequences in this sample as well. The V and J genes are TRBV7-9 and TRBJ2-7; 7 nucleotides agree with TRBD2. This CDR3 contains 14 residues. The trim removed 1 base at V and 4 bases at J, leaving 4 bases unmatched. Germline values: CDR1 SEHNR, CDR2 FQNEAQ (reference sequence). The CDR3 protein is CASSLGLGGYEQYF. CDR3 bases: TGTGCCAGCAGCTTAGGGCTGGGGGGGTACGAGCAGTACTTC. Full variable domain (outside the CDR3, taken from reference TRBV7-9 and TRBJ2-7): DTGVSQNPRHKITKRGQNVTFRCDPISEHNRLYWYRQTLGQGPEFLTYFQNEAQLEKSRLLSDRFSAERPKGSFSTLEIQRTEQGDSAMYLCASSLGLGGYEQYFGPGTRLTVT.

In this sample, this clone turned up a few times. The rearrangement links TRBV6-1 to TRBJ1-6, with 9 bases fitting TRBD1. Per the germline V gene, CDR1 is MNHNS and CDR2 is SASEGT. With 1 base clipped from V and 8 bases from J, the junction kept 3 bases outside the gene matches. CDR3 length: 15 amino acids. CDR3 in DNA: TGTGCCAGCAGTGAAGACGGGACAGGGCATTCACCCCTCCACTTT. Its translation is CASSEDGTGHSPLHF.

This clone occurred once. The rearrangement links TRBV3-1 (or the pseudogene TRBV3-2) to TRBJ1-2, with TRBD1 as a possible D gene (5 bases). V lost 4 bases, J lost 2 bases, and 14 bases lay in between. The CDR3 is 15 residues long. CDR1 and CDR2 (germline): LGHDT, YNNKEL (reference sequence). The CDR3 reads CASSPGRGTNYGYTF. The CDR3 bases are TGTGCCAGCAGCCCGGGCCGGGGGACGAACTATGGCTACACCTTC.

The rearrangement links TRBV18 to TRBJ2-7; D perhaps matches TRBD2 (5 bases). V was trimmed by 3 bases and J by 5 bases, leaving 11 bases between them. Per germline, CDR1 KGHSH and CDR2 LQKENI. The CDR3 sequence is 13 residues long. CDR3: CASSPGGTHEQYF. The CDR3 bases are TGTGCCAGCTCACCCGGAGGTACCCACGAGCAGTACTTC. The full variable domain, with the rest looked up from reference TRBV18 and TRBJ2-7, is NAGVMQNPRHLVRRRGQEARLRCSPMKGHSHVYWYRQLPEEGLKFMVYLQKENIIDESGMPKERFSAEFPKEGPSILRIQQVVRGDSAAYFCASSPGGTHEQYFGPGTRLTVT.

The J gene is TRBJ1-2, the V gene TRBV18; 8 bases are a match to TRBD1. The ends lost 0 bases at V and 7 bases at J; junction bases unmatched: 7. This CDR3 region has 15 residues. Germline CDR1 is KGHSH and CDR2 is LQKENI. The chain's CDR3 is CASSPPTGVKGGYTF. The CDR3, as DNA: TGTGCCAGCTCACCACCGACAGGGGTTAAAGGTGGCTACACCTTC.

The table lists this clone with a few counts. V and J are TRBV5-1 and TRBJ2-7; 10 nucleotides agree with TRBD1. CDR1 and CDR2 (germline): SGHRS, YFSETQ. This CDR3 is built from 15 residues. V lost 4 bases and J lost 3; bases outside the gene matches: 7. The CDR3 DNA is TGCGCCAGCAGCGGAACCGGGACAGGGGACTACGAGCAGTACTTC. The encoded protein is CASSGTGTGDYEQYF.

The rearrangement links TRBV6-5 to TRBJ1-5, with 7 nucleotides matching TRBD1. CDR3 length equals 15 residues. Per germline, CDR1 MNHEY and CDR2 SVGAGI. J lost 2 bases, V lost 5 bases, and 6 bases had no gene match. CDR3 nucleotide sequence: TGTGCCAGCAGTCCACAGGGGATTGGCAATCAGCCCCAGCATTTT. This translates into CASSPQGIGNQPQHF.

This clone came up once. The chain recombines TRBV19 with TRBJ2-4, with 9 bases aligning to TRBD1. The V gene's germline CDR1 is LNHDA and CDR2 SQIVND (reference sequence). Trimming took 4 bases from V and 7 from J; bases not matched to a gene: 5. The CDR3 is 14 residues long. CDR3 region: CASSTTGGANIQYF. In nucleotides, the CDR3 is TGTGCCAGTAGTACCACAGGGGGCGCGAACATTCAGTACTTC.

The chain joins TRBV5-4 to TRBJ2-1, with D perhaps TRBD2 (5 bases). The CDR3 is 12 residues long. Trimming stripped 0 bases from V and 10 bases from J, with 8 bases between. CDR1 and CDR2 from the germline V gene are SGHNT and YYREEE (reference sequence). The CDR3 DNA is TGTGCCAGCAGCTTGGTCGGGGTCGAGCAGTTCTTC. Translation: CASSLVGVEQFF.

The CDR3 is CASSLGGSSNQPQHF. For the CDR3, the DNA is TGTGCCAGCAGCTTGGGAGGAAGTAGCAATCAGCCCCAGCATTTT. V and J are TRBV5-5 and TRBJ1-5; D uncertain. The germline V and J ends were trimmed by 0 bases and 0 bases, with 7 bases remaining between them. There are 15 residues in the CDR3. Germline V CDR1 and CDR2: SGHKS, YYEKEE (reference sequence).

The chain has TRBV5-1 and TRBJ1-5; D remains unclear. V lost 4 bases, J lost 3 bases, and 8 bases lay in between. Germline lookup yields CDR1 SGHRS and CDR2 YFSETQ. CDR3 size: 13 residues. DNA of the CDR3: TGCGCCAGCAGCCCGGGATTCAATCAGCCCCAGCATTTT. Its translation: CASSPGFNQPQHF. The full variable domain, with the rest looked up from reference TRBV5-1 and TRBJ1-5, is KAGVTQTPRYLIKTRGQQVTLSCSPISGHRSVSWYQQTPGQGLQFLFEYFSETQRNKGNFPGRFSGRQFSNSRSEMNVSTLELGDSALYLCASSPGFNQPQHFGDGTRLSIL.

This chain uses TRBV5-5 with TRBJ1-1; D may be TRBD1 (5 bases). V was shortened by 4 bases and J by 5 bases, with 9 bases between the two germline ends. There are 12 residues in the CDR3. Germline lookup yields CDR1 SGHKS and CDR2 YYEKEE (reference sequence). CDR3 sequence reads: CASSTRQTEAFF. The CDR3 nucleotides read TGTGCCAGCAGCACCCGACAGACTGAAGCTTTCTTT.

The chain joins TRBV29-1 to TRBJ1-2; no clear D. Trimming cost V 3 bases and J 5 bases, with 16 bases left between them. CDR1 and CDR2 (germline): SQVTM, ANQGSEA. The CDR3 contains 14 residues. CDR3 DNA sequence: TGCAGCGTTGATATGGCGGGTAGATCATATGGCTACACCTTC. Residues: CSVDMAGRSYGYTF.

This clone appeared once. V usage is TRBV2 and J usage is TRBJ2-7, with 9 bases identical to TRBD1. Trimming took 4 bases from V and 5 from J; bases not matched to a gene: 0. CDR3 length: 12 amino acids. Germline-derived CDR1 and CDR2 are SNHLY and FYNNEI. This CDR3 reads CASSGDRDEQYF. CDR3 sequence (DNA): TGTGCCAGCAGTGGGGACAGGGACGAGCAGTACTTC.

This clone was observed once. The chain carries TRBV6-5 and TRBJ2-7, with a weak D call TRBD2 (7 bases). The germline V gene has CDR1 MNHEY and CDR2 SVGAGI. V was pared by 0 bases and J by 6 bases, with 15 bases between. The CDR3 contains 15 residues. The CDR3 DNA is TGTGCCAGCAGTTACTCGTGGGGGGGGGCAAGCGAGCAGTACTTC. Its translation: CASSYSWGGASEQYF.

The chain combines TRBV30 with TRBJ1-4; D possibly corresponds to TRBD1 (6 bases). V lost 1 base, J lost 7 bases, and 16 bases lay in between. The CDR3 covers 15 residues. Looked up from germline, CDR1 is GTSNPN and CDR2 is SVGIG (reference sequence). CDR3 sequence (DNA): TGTGCCTGGAGTGCCCTGGGGGCCAGAGGTGAAAAACTGTTTTTT. This encodes CAWSALGARGEKLFF.

The gene calls are TRBV18 and TRBJ1-6; 7 bases align to TRBD1. CDR1 and CDR2 from the germline V gene are KGHSH and LQKENI. V lost 3 bases to trimming and J lost 13 bases; unmatched junction nucleotides: 15. The CDR3 totals 16 residues. The chain's CDR3 is CASSPSSDIRRGPLHF. The CDR3, as DNA: TGTGCCAGCTCACCCTCTTCCGACATACGCAGGGGGCCCCTCCACTTT.

This CDR3 reads CASSPRTANEAFF. CDR3 coding DNA: TGCGCCAGCAGCCCCCGGACAGCAAATGAAGCTTTCTTT. The chain couples TRBV5-1 to TRBJ1-1; D perhaps matches TRBD1 (6 bases). V dropped 4 bases and J dropped 7 bases, with 14 bases sitting between them. The CDR3 runs 13 residues. Per germline, CDR1 SGHRS and CDR2 YFSETQ.